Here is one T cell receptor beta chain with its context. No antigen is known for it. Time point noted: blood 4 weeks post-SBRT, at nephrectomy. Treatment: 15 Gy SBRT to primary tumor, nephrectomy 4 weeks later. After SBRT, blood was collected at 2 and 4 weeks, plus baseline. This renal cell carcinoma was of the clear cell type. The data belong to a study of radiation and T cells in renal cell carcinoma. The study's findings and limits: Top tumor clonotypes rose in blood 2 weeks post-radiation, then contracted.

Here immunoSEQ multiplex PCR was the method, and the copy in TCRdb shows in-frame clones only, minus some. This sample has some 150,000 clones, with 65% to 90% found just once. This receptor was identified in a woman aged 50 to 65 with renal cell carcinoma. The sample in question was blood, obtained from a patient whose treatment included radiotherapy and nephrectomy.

The chain's CDR3 is CASSLSADNYGYTF. The DNA of the CDR3 is TGTGCCAGCAGCTTATCCGCAGATAACTATGGCTACACCTTC. The chain employs TRBV11-2 and TRBJ1-2; D ambiguous. Per the germline V gene, CDR1 is SGHAT and CDR2 is FQNNGV. The V end was cut by 2 bases, the J end by 1 base, with 8 bases between. The CDR3 covers 14 residues.